Listed below are T cell receptor beta chains from one sample, sequenced in a study of blood T cell repertoires in COVID-19. Libraries were prepared by immunoSEQ multiplex PCR; TCRdb keeps only in-frame clonotypes and omits some of them. The profile shows around 72,000 clones, roughly four fifths of them singletons. Sequenced material: peripheral blood. All receptors come from a woman aged 55-70 years with acute or convalescent COVID-19. CDR3s include the opening cysteine and the closing phenylalanine or tryptophan.

TRBV25-1	TRBJ1-1	CASSDFRGQRSEAFF
TRBV19	TRBJ1-2	CASSIVTGNYGYTF
TRBV6-5	TRBJ2-1	CASSYRGTQRYEQFF
TRBV19	TRBJ1-2	CASRPGTDSGGYTF
TRBV7-2	TRBJ1-5	CASSWTGGGYQPQHF
TRBV19	TRBJ1-4	CASSPGRASESSEKLFF
TRBV13	TRBJ1-1	CASSLSRGANTEAFF
TRBV18	TRBJ1-1	CASSPTRVTEAFF
TRBV11-2	TRBJ1-2	CASSLDGTGDYGYTF
TRBV12-3/TRBV12-4	TRBJ1-1	CASSQQRNTEAFF
TRBV30	TRBJ1-6	CAWAGPRQSPLHF
TRBV29-1	TRBJ1-5	CSVGQGSGQPQHF
TRBV2	TRBJ1-5	CASSEIARDQPQHF
TRBV29-1	TRBJ2-3	CSARTGTASTDTQYF
TRBV30	TRBJ1-1	CAWREGWRGLGEAFF
TRBV9	TRBJ1-1	CASSELGPGGNTEAFF
TRBV5-1	TRBJ2-2	CASNRGGQGARELFF
TRBV9	TRBJ2-3	CASSVGAGAFSTDTQYF
TRBV19	TRBJ1-1	CASSSRQINTEAFF
TRBV7-3	TRBJ2-2	CASSLQATGELFF
TRBV5-4	TRBJ1-2	CASSLISPGNGYTF
TRBV9	TRBJ1-3	CASSPRGNTIYF
TRBV7-6	TRBJ2-5	CASSLVSRLACSQETQYF
TRBV5-1	TRBJ1-2	CASSSGTVGFYGYTF
TRBV9	TRBJ2-1	CASSPTGLAGESSYNEQFF
TRBV27	TRBJ1-5	CASKYSKQPNSNQPQHF
TRBV5-1	TRBJ1-6	CASSLRPDKNSPLHF
TRBV6-5	TRBJ1-1	CASILGGTGEAFF
TRBV19	TRBJ1-5	CASSMRGSGNQPQHF
TRBV12-3/TRBV12-4	TRBJ2-7	CASSITQGYEQYF
TRBV14	TRBJ2-5	CASSQAGLLGETQYF
TRBV4-1	TRBJ2-2	CASSKAGTGGDGELFF
TRBV6-5	TRBJ2-2	CAIRGLAGVTGELFF
TRBV3-1/TRBV3-2	TRBJ2-1	CASSQGGLAGYEQFF
TRBV19	TRBJ2-1	CASSIVGGEYYNEQFF
TRBV29-1	TRBJ1-2	CSVVTGTGNYGYTF
TRBV6-1	TRBJ2-2	CASSEVRASTGELFF
TRBV24-1	TRBJ1-2	CATSDPLAPTGEYGYTF
TRBV3-1/TRBV3-2	TRBJ1-1	CASSQTDEAFF
TRBV6-5	TRBJ1-5	CASSTRQGVQPQHF
TRBV3-1/TRBV3-2	TRBJ1-1	CASSPKVTGTNTEAFF
TRBV7-9	TRBJ1-3	CASRADSGNTIYF
TRBV5-1	TRBJ2-3	CASSLVGTSGGYSQDTQYF
TRBV9	TRBJ2-3	CASRPPAGLGTDTQYF
TRBV6-1	TRBJ1-3	CASSEAEGGGSGNTIYF
TRBV20-1	TRBJ1-1	CSASGGTEAFF